This T cell receptor beta chain was identified during a study of control samples from healthy donors and cancer patients. Method: immunoSEQ multiplex PCR; TCRdb's copy keeps in-frame clones and lacks some. This table has 30,000 to 35,000 clones, less than 95% appearing once. V was shortened by 4 bases and J by 1 base, with 5 bases between the two germline ends. This CDR3 region has 11 residues. The germline CDR1 and CDR2 sequences are SQVTM and ANQGSEA. The clonotype originates from a man aged 55 to 70 in good health. Sequenced input: blood. The V call is TRBV29-1, the J call TRBJ2-7; no firm D call. CDR3 sequence (DNA): TGCAGCGTTGGGACGTCCTACGAGCAGTACTTC. Translation gives CSVGTSYEQYF.